This is a list of T cell receptor beta chains from one sample in a study of shared clonotypes between healthy human individuals. The data were produced by immunoSEQ multiplex PCR, yet TCRdb's version contains in-frame clones alone and is incomplete. The top ten hold more than 0.95% of the sample, which has over 2 million clones, about 95% seen once. Material for sequencing was naive CD8+ T cells sorted from blood. Receptor source: a man younger than 30 in good health. Both conserved end residues are part of each CDR3. Each record gives: clone size, V gene, D gene, CDR3 length, J gene, CDR3 protein, CDR3 DNA. A D gene is named only where the DNA matches it firmly. Expanded clones are given a class, and other clones once, few, many or no size at all.

clone size: -; V gene: TRBV7-9; D gene: -; CDR3 length: 17; J gene: TRBJ1-4; CDR3 protein: CASSHPAVGEYNEKLFF; CDR3 DNA: TGTGCCAGCAGCCATCCCGCCGTGGGGGAGTATAATGAAAAACTGTTTTTT
clone size: -; V gene: TRBV7-9; D gene: -; CDR3 length: 14; J gene: TRBJ2-2; CDR3 protein: CASSPPITAGELFF; CDR3 DNA: TGTGCCAGCAGCCCCCCAATTACAGCGGGGGAGCTGTTTTTT
clone size: -; V gene: TRBV7-2; D gene: -; CDR3 length: 12; J gene: TRBJ2-3; CDR3 protein: CASSGEVDTQYF; CDR3 DNA: TGTGCCAGCAGCGGGGAGGTGGATACGCAGTATTTT
clone size: few; V gene: TRBV11-1; D gene: -; CDR3 length: 15; J gene: TRBJ2-7; CDR3 protein: CASSGAGGRSYEQYF; CDR3 DNA: TGTGCCAGCAGCGGGGCCGGGGGGCGCTCCTACGAGCAGTACTTC
clone size: -; V gene: TRBV7-9; D gene: -; CDR3 length: 15; J gene: TRBJ1-4; CDR3 protein: CASSLGPTWDEKLFF; CDR3 DNA: TGTGCCAGCAGCTTAGGCCCGACGTGGGATGAAAAACTGTTTTTT
clone size: -; V gene: TRBV9; D gene: -; CDR3 length: 13; J gene: TRBJ1-6; CDR3 protein: CASSEGGGSPLHF; CDR3 DNA: TGTGCCAGCAGCGAAGGGGGAGGCTCACCCCTCCACTTT
clone size: -; V gene: TRBV28; D gene: -; CDR3 length: 11; J gene: TRBJ2-1; CDR3 protein: CASSHNNEQFF; CDR3 DNA: TGTGCCAGCAGCCATAACAATGAGCAGTTCTTC
clone size: -; V gene: TRBV2; D gene: -; CDR3 length: 13; J gene: TRBJ1-1; CDR3 protein: CASSALLDRGAFF; CDR3 DNA: TGTGCCAGCAGTGCCCTACTGGATAGGGGAGCTTTCTTT
clone size: -; V gene: TRBV6-6; D gene: TRBD2; CDR3 length: 12; J gene: TRBJ2-1; CDR3 protein: CASIGRANEQFF; CDR3 DNA: TGTGCCAGCATTGGGAGGGCGAATGAGCAGTTCTTC
clone size: once; V gene: TRBV6-5; D gene: -; CDR3 length: 13; J gene: TRBJ1-1; CDR3 protein: CASSTDGNTEAFF; CDR3 DNA: TGTGCCAGCAGCACCGACGGGAACACTGAAGCTTTCTTT
clone size: few; V gene: TRBV11-3; D gene: TRBD2; CDR3 length: 17; J gene: TRBJ2-7; CDR3 protein: CASSTRTSGSSSYEQYF; CDR3 DNA: TGTGCCAGCAGCACCCGGACTAGCGGGAGTTCGTCCTACGAGCAGTACTTC
clone size: -; V gene: TRBV7-6; D gene: -; CDR3 length: 17; J gene: TRBJ2-6; CDR3 protein: CASSLFQGGTGANVLTF; CDR3 DNA: TGTGCCAGCAGCTTATTTCAGGGCGGGACTGGGGCCAACGTCCTGACTTTC
clone size: -; V gene: TRBV15; D gene: TRBD2; CDR3 length: 15; J gene: TRBJ2-1; CDR3 protein: CATSPGLAVYNEQFF; CDR3 DNA: TGTGCCACCAGCCCGGGACTAGCGGTTTACAATGAGCAGTTCTTC
clone size: -; V gene: TRBV11-3; D gene: -; CDR3 length: 14; J gene: TRBJ1-4; CDR3 protein: CASSPPGGEEKLFF; CDR3 DNA: TGTGCCAGCAGCCCCCCTGGGGGAGAGGAAAAACTGTTTTTT
clone size: -; V gene: TRBV5-8; D gene: -; CDR3 length: 14; J gene: TRBJ2-7; CDR3 protein: CASSPMTVAYEQYF; CDR3 DNA: TGTGCCAGCAGCCCCATGACTGTTGCCTACGAGCAGTACTTC
clone size: -; V gene: TRBV6-5; D gene: TRBD1; CDR3 length: 14; J gene: TRBJ2-2; CDR3 protein: CASAIQGGAGELFF; CDR3 DNA: TGTGCCAGTGCCATACAGGGGGGCGCCGGGGAGCTGTTTTTT
clone size: -; V gene: TRBV5-6; D gene: -; CDR3 length: 13; J gene: TRBJ1-5; CDR3 protein: CASSLGSNQPQHF; CDR3 DNA: TGTGCCAGCAGCTTGGGTAGCAATCAGCCCCAGCATTTT
clone size: -; V gene: TRBV19; D gene: TRBD1; CDR3 length: 19; J gene: TRBJ1-1; CDR3 protein: CASSIHPWGTERMNTEAFF; CDR3 DNA: TGTGCCAGTAGTATACATCCATGGGGGACAGAAAGAATGAACACTGAAGCTTTCTTT
clone size: -; V gene: TRBV2; D gene: -; CDR3 length: 14; J gene: TRBJ1-5; CDR3 protein: CASTGGLGNQPQHF; CDR3 DNA: TGTGCCAGCACAGGAGGGTTGGGCAATCAGCCCCAGCATTTT
clone size: -; V gene: TRBV27; D gene: -; CDR3 length: 13; J gene: TRBJ1-2; CDR3 protein: CASSPWEAGGYTF; CDR3 DNA: TGTGCCAGCAGTCCCTGGGAAGCGGGTGGCTACACCTTC
clone size: -; V gene: TRBV6-6; D gene: -; CDR3 length: 15; J gene: TRBJ2-1; CDR3 protein: CASSYSQGIIHEQFF; CDR3 DNA: TGTGCCAGCAGTTACTCCCAGGGAATTATCCATGAGCAGTTCTTC
clone size: -; V gene: TRBV4-1; D gene: TRBD1; CDR3 length: 18; J gene: TRBJ1-5; CDR3 protein: CASSQTSPDRGSNQPQHF; CDR3 DNA: TGCGCCAGCAGCCAAACATCCCCGGACAGGGGGAGCAATCAGCCCCAGCATTTT
clone size: -; V gene: TRBV7-9; D gene: TRBD1; CDR3 length: 14; J gene: TRBJ2-5; CDR3 protein: CASSDSGGWETQYF; CDR3 DNA: TGTGCCAGCAGCGACTCAGGGGGCTGGGAGACCCAGTACTTC
clone size: -; V gene: TRBV6-6; D gene: -; CDR3 length: 15; J gene: TRBJ1-5; CDR3 protein: CASRDGDGSNQPQHF; CDR3 DNA: TGTGCCAGCAGAGACGGGGACGGGAGCAATCAGCCCCAGCATTTT
clone size: -; V gene: TRBV9; D gene: -; CDR3 length: 14; J gene: TRBJ2-6; CDR3 protein: CASSEGSGANVLTF; CDR3 DNA: TGTGCCAGCAGCGAAGGCTCTGGGGCCAACGTCCTGACTTTC
clone size: -; V gene: TRBV2; D gene: -; CDR3 length: 14; J gene: TRBJ2-7; CDR3 protein: CASSEWASEDEQYF; CDR3 DNA: TGTGCCAGCAGTGAATGGGCTAGCGAGGACGAGCAGTACTTC
clone size: -; V gene: TRBV7-2; D gene: -; CDR3 length: 16; J gene: TRBJ2-5; CDR3 protein: CASSLAKRSSQETQYF; CDR3 DNA: TGTGCCAGCAGCTTAGCCAAGCGGTCTTCCCAAGAGACCCAGTACTTC
clone size: -; V gene: TRBV4-1; D gene: -; CDR3 length: 17; J gene: TRBJ1-6; CDR3 protein: CASSQLDSPSYNSPLHF; CDR3 DNA: TGCGCCAGCAGCCAACTGGACAGCCCCTCCTATAATTCACCCCTCCACTTT
clone size: -; V gene: TRBV5-1; D gene: -; CDR3 length: 14; J gene: TRBJ2-7; CDR3 protein: CASSLEGPSYEQYF; CDR3 DNA: TGCGCCAGCAGCTTGGAGGGGCCCTCCTACGAGCAGTACTTC
clone size: -; V gene: TRBV28; D gene: TRBD2; CDR3 length: 16; J gene: TRBJ2-3; CDR3 protein: CASSLALALSTDTQYF; CDR3 DNA: TGTGCCAGCAGTTTGGCACTAGCGCTAAGCACAGATACGCAGTATTTT
clone size: -; V gene: TRBV5-6; D gene: TRBD1; CDR3 length: 16; J gene: TRBJ2-7; CDR3 protein: CASSLNPPTGIYEQYF; CDR3 DNA: TGTGCCAGCAGCTTGAATCCCCCGACAGGGATTTACGAGCAGTACTTC
clone size: -; V gene: TRBV6-5; D gene: TRBD2; CDR3 length: 15; J gene: TRBJ2-7; CDR3 protein: CASSLLAGAPYEQYF; CDR3 DNA: TGTGCCAGCAGTCTATTGGCGGGAGCACCCTACGAGCAGTACTTC
clone size: -; V gene: TRBV27; D gene: TRBD1; CDR3 length: 16; J gene: TRBJ2-3; CDR3 protein: CASSLGGTGGSDTQYF; CDR3 DNA: TGTGCCAGCAGTTTAGGTGGGACAGGGGGCTCGGATACGCAGTATTTT
clone size: -; V gene: TRBV30; D gene: -; CDR3 length: 13; J gene: TRBJ2-7; CDR3 protein: CAWNDPNSDEQYF; CDR3 DNA: TGTGCCTGGAATGACCCTAATAGCGACGAGCAGTACTTC
clone size: -; V gene: TRBV7-9; D gene: -; CDR3 length: 16; J gene: TRBJ2-3; CDR3 protein: CASSSLAQGAINLKYF; CDR3 DNA: TGTGCCAGCAGCTCACTCGCCCAGGGCGCCATAAACTTGAAGTATTTT
clone size: -; V gene: TRBV19; D gene: -; CDR3 length: 16; J gene: TRBJ2-2; CDR3 protein: CASSMGTVANTGELFF; CDR3 DNA: TGTGCCAGTAGTATGGGGACGGTCGCGAACACCGGGGAGCTGTTTTTT
clone size: -; V gene: TRBV7-9; D gene: TRBD2; CDR3 length: 15; J gene: TRBJ2-2; CDR3 protein: CATIAGPLNTGELFF; CDR3 DNA: TGTGCCACTATAGCGGGACCCCTTAACACCGGGGAGCTGTTTTTT
clone size: -; V gene: TRBV6-6; D gene: -; CDR3 length: 14; J gene: TRBJ2-7; CDR3 protein: CASSYSIPPYEQYF; CDR3 DNA: TGTGCCAGCAGTTACTCGATACCCCCCTACGAGCAGTACTTC
clone size: -; V gene: TRBV2; D gene: TRBD2; CDR3 length: 15; J gene: TRBJ2-3; CDR3 protein: CASIWSGIGSDTQYF; CDR3 DNA: TGTGCCAGCATATGGAGCGGGATAGGATCAGATACGCAGTATTTT
clone size: -; V gene: TRBV27; D gene: -; CDR3 length: 17; J gene: TRBJ1-5; CDR3 protein: CASSLLSPQGNNQPQHF; CDR3 DNA: TGTGCCAGCAGTTTACTGTCCCCCCAGGGAAACAATCAGCCCCAGCATTTT